One sample yielded the 16 T cell receptor beta chains listed below, sequenced in a study of T-cell memory formation after mild COVID-19 (dated by TCRdb to the early 2020s). Libraries came from 5' RACE. Sequencer: Illumina NovaSeq 6000. TCRdb trimmed the raw reads at Q25, called clones with MiXCR and kept productive beta chains. Each CDR3 protein appears once, grouped with its most common genes and DNA. This sample has some 320,000 distinct CDR3 sequences in its table, and 15% of those were observed once. Around 20% of the sample goes to the ten largest clones. Material for sequencing was PBMCs or a T cell subset sorted from them (not recorded which). These receptors originate from a man aged 18 to 35 who had mild COVID-19 (a few samples of this study predate the infection). The sample titles of this study are shuffled in the database, so cell type and time point are left out; the donor was told from shared clones.

In its sample, this clonotype was seen a few times. The rearrangement joins TRBV5-1 to TRBJ2-2; a possible D gene is TRBD1 (5 bases). V was shortened by 4 bases and J by 3 bases, with 19 bases between the two germline ends. In germline, CDR1 is SGHRS, CDR2 YFSETQ. The CDR3 extends over 17 amino acids. The chain's CDR3 is CASSPEVQGTDTGELFF. CDR3 DNA: TGCGCCAGCAGCCCCGAGGTCCAGGGAACCGACACCGGGGAGCTGTTTTTT.

This clonotype appeared a few times. The V call is TRBV7-9, the J call TRBJ1-3; D possibly corresponds to TRBD1 (5 bases). CDR3 length: 15 residues. V lost 5 bases to trimming and J lost 9 bases, with 20 bases between them. Germline loops: CDR1 SEHNR, CDR2 FQNEAQ (reference sequence). The CDR3 DNA follows: TGTGCCAGCAGCCTACCGGGGCAGGGTGTTCCCACCATATATTTT. Its translation is CASSLPGQGVPTIYF.

This clonotype was detected ten times or more. The rearrangement uses TRBV11-2 and TRBJ2-3; D is ambiguous. The V and J ends lost 3 bases and 4 bases respectively, with 14 bases between them. The CDR3 has 15 amino acids. Germline values: CDR1 SGHAT, CDR2 FQNNGV. The CDR3 loop reads CASSLSKGNADTQYF. The CDR3, as DNA: TGTGCCAGCAGCTTGTCCAAGGGAAACGCAGATACGCAGTATTTT.

This clonotype was counted between two and nine times. The chain uses TRBV2 and TRBJ2-7; 11 positions match TRBD2. V gave up 1 base and J gave up 0 bases; unmatched junction bases: 8. The length of the CDR3 is 18 residues. Germline loops: CDR1 SNHLY, CDR2 FYNNEI. The DNA of the CDR3 is TGTGCCAGCAGTGAAGGACTAGCGGGGCTACGTAGCTCCTACGAGCAGTACGTC. Its translation is CASSEGLAGLRSSYEQYV.

The rearrangement uses TRBV6-5 and TRBJ1-1, with D maybe TRBD1 (6 bases). V lost 8 bases, J lost 7 bases, and 17 bases lay in between. From germline, CDR1 is MNHEY and CDR2 SVGAGI. The CDR3 sequence is 13 residues long. CDR3 sequence (DNA): TGTGCCAGCGGCGAGGGCAGGGGAAATGAAGCTTTCTTT. This sequence encodes CASGEGRGNEAFF.

In its sample, this clonotype was seen a few times. This chain links TRBV5-1 with TRBJ2-5, with D tentatively TRBD2 (6 bases). The CDR3 spans 12 residues. V lost 2 bases to trimming and J lost 5 bases, with 7 bases between them. Germline-derived CDR1 and CDR2 are SGHRS and YFSETQ. CDR3 nucleotides: TGCGCCAGCAGCTTCGCGGGGGAGACCCAGTACTTC. This sequence encodes CASSFAGETQYF.

The chain couples TRBV6-5 to TRBJ1-2; D is uncertain. The germline V and J ends were trimmed by 6 bases and 1 base, with 12 bases remaining between them. CDR1 and CDR2 from the germline V gene are MNHEY and SVGAGI. The CDR3 runs to 14 residues. CDR3 amino acids: CASSVNTLNYGYTF. The CDR3 DNA reads TGTGCCAGCAGCGTAAATACCCTTAACTATGGCTACACCTTC.

The V call is TRBV20-1, the J call TRBJ1-6, with TRBD1 as a possible D gene (5 bases). The CDR3 has 14 residues. Germline V CDR1 and CDR2: DFQATT, SNEGSKA (reference sequence). The ends were cut back, 3 bases at V and 4 bases at J, with 10 bases in the middle. Here the CDR3 reads CSARTAFYNSPLHF. CDR3 sequence (DNA): TGCAGTGCTAGGACAGCGTTTTATAATTCACCCCTCCACTTT.

This clonotype was seen a handful of times. The chain is built from TRBV2 and TRBJ2-2; D not certain. This CDR3 comprises 14 residues. Germline V gene data show CDR1 as SNHLY and CDR2 as FYNNEI. Trimming cost V 3 bases and J 6 bases, with 11 bases left between them. CDR3 DNA: TGTGCCAGCAGTGACGACCCAGCTCCCGGGGAGCTGTTTTTT. It specifies CASSDDPAPGELFF.

The table lists this clonotype with many counts. The chain couples TRBV7-6 to TRBJ2-3; the match to TRBD1 covers 11 bases. Germline V gene data show CDR1 as SGHVS and CDR2 as FNYEAQ. V lost 0 bases, J lost 3 bases, and 5 bases stayed unmatched. This CDR3 has 17 amino acids. For the CDR3, the DNA is TGTGCCAGCAGCTTAGCCTGGACAGGGGGCGCGACAGATACGCAGTATTTT. It specifies CASSLAWTGGATDTQYF.

This sequence joins TRBV7-2 and TRBJ2-6; possible D gene TRBD1, 6 bases. This CDR3 contains 17 residues. Germline V lookup: CDR1 SGHTA, CDR2 FQGNSA. V was clipped by 5 bases and J by 0 bases, with 14 bases between them. CDR3 sequence: CASSQLGQTSGANVLTF. DNA of the CDR3: TGTGCCAGCAGCCAGCTAGGACAGACCTCTGGGGCCAACGTCCTGACTTTC.

The chain is built from TRBV13 and TRBJ1-1; no definite D call. CDR1 is PRHDT and CDR2 is FYEKMQ in the germline V gene (reference sequence). This CDR3 is built from 11 residues. Trimming removed 4 bases at V and 8 bases at J, with 8 bases between. The CDR3 loop is CASSSGPEAFF. CDR3 in DNA: TGTGCCAGCAGCTCCGGCCCAGAAGCTTTCTTT.

The table lists this clonotype with a few counts. This chain connects TRBV7-2 to TRBJ2-1, with D possibly being TRBD2 (6 bases). Per the germline V gene, CDR1 is SGHTA and CDR2 is FQGNSA. The CDR3 runs to 15 residues. Trimming took off 0 bases at V and 3 bases at J, with 9 bases between the two ends. CDR3 nucleotides: TGTGCCAGCAGCTTAGCCCGGGAGAGCTACAATGAGCAGTTCTTC. Translation gives CASSLARESYNEQFF.

At least ten counts were recorded for this clonotype. The rearrangement links TRBV4-1 to TRBJ1-1, with 8 positions matching TRBD1. The germline V gene has CDR1 MGHRA and CDR2 YSYEKL. J was trimmed by 0 bases and V by 8 bases; bases with no gene match: 5. This CDR3 has 14 residues. The DNA for the CDR3 is TGCGCCAGCTCAGGGGGCAGCATGAACACTGAAGCTTTCTTT. This codes for CASSGGSMNTEAFF.

The table lists this clonotype with a few counts. This chain connects TRBV28 to TRBJ2-7; weak D call: TRBD1 (6 bases). CDR3 length equals 14 residues. Germline V gene sequence: CDR1 MDHEN, CDR2 SYDVKM. V lost 6 bases and J lost 5, with 17 bases in between. DNA of the CDR3: TGTGCCAGCAGCACTCAACAGGGTATCAACGAGCAGTACGTC. This codes for CASSTQQGINEQYV.

The chain uses TRBV28 and TRBJ2-5, with D possibly being TRBD1 or TRBD2 (5 bases each). The length of the CDR3 is 13 residues. Looked up from germline, CDR1 is MDHEN and CDR2 is SYDVKM. V lost 8 bases, J lost 1 base, and 11 bases lay in between. The CDR3 region has the DNA TGTGCCAGCGGGGGAATCCTCCAAGAGACCCAGTACTTC. Protein: CASGGILQETQYF.